These T cell receptor beta chains were read from a single sample in a study of Ad26.COV2.S vaccination and SARS-CoV-2 variants. Clones were read by immunoSEQ multiplex PCR, and TCRdb kept only the in-frame ones, dropping some. The table has 500,000 or so clones, roughly 89% seen once. The sample was peripheral blood, taken in a trial of Ad26.COV2.S vaccine versus placebo. The receptors shown here come from a person aged 18-65 years who received the Ad26.COV2.S COVID-19 vaccine or a placebo. The CDR3 runs from the conserved cysteine through the conserved F or W. The D gene is left open where the match is weak. Where a row states a size, it is once, few, many or the class of an expanded clone; other rows omit it.

TRBJ1-4 | TRBV18 | - | - | TGTGCCAGCTCACCGCCCTCGACAGGCGGCCCTGAAAAACTGTTTTTT | CASSPPSTGGPEKLFF
TRBJ1-6 | TRBV9 | TRBD1 | - | TGTGCCAGCAGCGTAGGGACAGGGGGCTATAATTCACCCCTCCACTTT | CASSVGTGGYNSPLHF
TRBJ2-5 | TRBV21-1 | - | - | TGTGCCAGCAGCAAAGGTTGGGGGGGAGAGACCCAGTACTTC | CASSKGWGGETQYF
TRBJ2-7 | TRBV5-1 | - | - | TGCGCCAGCAGCTTGCTTCCTAACCCGAACGAGCAGTACTTC | CASSLLPNPNEQYF
TRBJ2-1 | TRBV7-3 | - | - | TGTGCCAGCAGCTTAAATGGGGGAGCATCGGGGGATGAGCAGTTCTTC | CASSLNGGASGDEQFF
TRBJ1-4 | TRBV21-1 | - | - | TGTGCCAGCAGCAAAGCCCCGACAGAAGCAACTAATGAAAAACTGTTTTTT | CASSKAPTEATNEKLFF
TRBJ1-6 | TRBV7-2 | TRBD1 | - | TGTGCCAGCAGCTTGCGGGCAGGGGGTTCACCCCTCCACTTT | CASSLRAGGSPLHF
TRBJ2-4 | TRBV2 | - | - | TGTGCCAGCAGTGAAGCGCTTCCGGGAAACACGGCCAAAAACATTCAGTACTTC | CASSEALPGNTAKNIQYF
TRBJ2-2 | TRBV10-3 | TRBD2 | - | TGTGCCATCAGTGCCACTAGCGTAATCGACACCGGGGAGCTGTTTTTT | CAISATSVIDTGELFF
TRBJ1-4 | TRBV9 | - | - | TGTGCCAGCAGCGCGGCGTGGAACTCTGAAAAACTGTTTTTT | CASSAAWNSEKLFF
TRBJ1-2 | TRBV5-1 | - | - | TGCGCCAGCAGCGCTAACCCGGACTATGGCTACACCTTC | CASSANPDYGYTF
TRBJ1-2 | TRBV2 | - | once | TGTGCCAGCAGTGAGCCCCGGGGGAATGGCTACACCTTC | CASSEPRGNGYTF
TRBJ2-1 | TRBV5-1 | TRBD2 | once | TGCGCCAGCAGCTCCAATGCGGGTAGCGGGGGGTTCGGTGAGCAGTTCTTC | CASSSNAGSGGFGEQFF
TRBJ2-1 | TRBV5-4 | - | - | TGTGCCAGCAGCTTGGTTCTGGACCCCAATGAGCAGTTCTTC | CASSLVLDPNEQFF
TRBJ2-7 | TRBV13 | - | few | TGTGCCAGCAGCTTAGGTGATAGCTCCTACGAGCAGTACTTC | CASSLGDSSYEQYF
TRBJ2-6 | TRBV18 | - | few | TGTGCCAGCTCACCAGGGGGGTACGGGGCCAACGTCCTGACTTTC | CASSPGGYGANVLTF
TRBJ2-1 | TRBV5-1 | - | - | TGCGCCAGCAGCTCCACACTAGCCGAGCAGTTCTTC | CASSSTLAEQFF
TRBJ1-6 | TRBV9 | - | - | TGTGCCAGCAGCCCCCGGGACGGCCTTCCGAATTCACCCCTCCACTTT | CASSPRDGLPNSPLHF
TRBJ1-1 | TRBV7-9 | - | - | TGTGCCAGCAGCTTTCAGGGCCCGGACGCTTTCTTT | CASSFQGPDAFF
TRBJ2-1 | TRBV12-5 | TRBD2 | - | TGTGCTAGTGGTTTGGTACTGGGCGGGAGCACAAACAATGAGCAGTTCTTC | CASGLVLGGSTNNEQFF
TRBJ2-1 | TRBV30 | TRBD2 | - | TGTGCCTGGAGGTCCCTAGCGGGGAGAGCCGGGCAGTTCTTC | CAWRSLAGRAGQFF
TRBJ1-2 | TRBV7-2 | - | few | TGTGCCAGCAGCCTCGACCGGGGGGTGGCTGGCTACACCTTC | CASSLDRGVAGYTF
TRBJ2-5 | TRBV15 | - | - | TGTGCCACCAGCAGGGACTCCAAGCAAGAGACCCAGTACTTC | CATSRDSKQETQYF
TRBJ1-1 | TRBV24-1 | TRBD1 | - | TGTGCCACCAGTGACCATCACTACAGGGGCACTGAAGCTTTCTTT | CATSDHHYRGTEAFF
TRBJ1-4 | TRBV5-1 | - | - | TGCGCCAGCAGCCCCGAGGGTGCAACTAATGAAAAACTGTTTTTT | CASSPEGATNEKLFF
TRBJ1-2 | TRBV5-1 | - | - | TGCGCCAGCAGCTCGGACAGCGACTATGGCTACACCTTC | CASSSDSDYGYTF
TRBJ2-3 | TRBV2 | - | - | TGTGCCACCGGGGCGCGAAGCACAGATACGCAGTATTTT | CATGARSTDTQYF
TRBJ1-1 | TRBV30 | - | once | TGTGCCTGGAGTGTTTTCGGTCGGGAAGCAGGGGCGAACACTGAAGCTTTCTTT | CAWSVFGREAGANTEAFF
TRBJ2-2 | TRBV5-8 | - | - | TGTGCCAGCAGCTTGGTACGGGACACACTTAACACCGGGGAGCTGTTTTTT | CASSLVRDTLNTGELFF
TRBJ2-3 | TRBV24-1 | - | - | TGTGCCACCAGCCCGCCCCCTGGGAGCACAGATACGCAGTATTTT | CATSPPPGSTDTQYF
TRBJ2-3 | TRBV18 | TRBD2 | once | TGTGCCAGCTCACCAAAAGGCGGGGGGGCCGTTATTACGCAGTATTTT | CASSPKGGGAVITQYF
TRBJ2-5 | TRBV7-9 | - | - | TGTGCCAGCAGCTTACGTCAGGGTGGGGAGACCCAGTACTTC | CASSLRQGGETQYF
TRBJ1-2 | TRBV28 | - | - | TGTGCCAGCAGTCGGGGTACCTCCTATGGCTACACCTTC | CASSRGTSYGYTF
TRBJ2-7 | TRBV4-2 | TRBD1 | few | TGTGCCAGCAGCCAATATGGGACAGGGTGGGCCGAGCAGTACTTC | CASSQYGTGWAEQYF
TRBJ1-1 | TRBV24-1 | TRBD1 | - | TGTGCCACCAGTGTACCAGGGGGGACTGAAGCTTTCTTT | CATSVPGGTEAFF
TRBJ1-2 | TRBV2 | - | - | TGTGCCAGCAGTCCGGATTCTAACTATGGCTACACCTTC | CASSPDSNYGYTF
TRBJ2-7 | TRBV28 | - | few | TGTGCCAGCAGTGACCGGTACGAGCAGTACTTC | CASSDRYEQYF
TRBJ2-1 | TRBV29-1 | - | - | TGCAGCGTTGAGAGTGAGGTACTTATTAGGGAGCAGTTCTTC | CSVESEVLIREQFF
TRBJ2-2 | TRBV3-1/TRBV3-2 | - | - | TGTGCCAGCAGCCAAGGTTCCGGGGAGCTGTTTTTT | CASSQGSGELFF